Only one count was recorded for the clone carrying this TCR beta chain. Its antigen is still unknown. This sample was included in a study of blood T cells in healthy people across ages. Findings and caveats of the study: Unsorted PBMC material precluded a definitive naive versus antigen-experienced comparison. Percentage of naive T cells showed a strong correlation with TCR beta diversity. Long-lived donors carried more naive CD4+ cells and greater diversity than aged donors. Measured against age, TCR beta diversity per million T cells decreased in a roughly linear manner.

A second PCR, run for about 7 to 11 cycles, used a sample-barcoded 5' primer plus a J-beta primer mix. TCRdb re-called the 5' RACE reads through MiXCR, storing one row per CDR3 protein. Found here are 1.5 million to 2 million distinct CDR3 sequences, 49% of them singletons; the top ten hold roughly 2.1%. With 5 bases clipped from V and 6 bases from J, the junction kept 9 bases outside the gene matches. CDR3 length equals 14 residues. Germline lookup yields CDR1 LGHDT and CDR2 YNNKEL (reference sequence). Specimen: blood. The rearrangement joins TRBV3-1 to TRBJ1-2; 7 nucleotides line up with TRBD1. This clonotype was sampled from a woman in her thirties or forties in good health. The CDR3 sequence: CASSTLDRDHGYTF. The CDR3 region has the DNA TGTGCCAGCAGCACTTTAGACAGGGATCATGGCTACACCTTC.